This TCR beta chain was sequenced for a study of T cell repertoires in cytomegalovirus infection (dated by TCRdb to about 2019). Study-wide context: The peptide stimulations were aimed at well-studied HLA-B-restricted epitopes as well as recently identified HLA-C-restricted CMV epitopes, whose presentation resists viral immunomodulation. Donor HLA type was relevant to the analysis, as public TCR beta signatures indicated carriage of CMV infection together with the matching HLA type.

On this clonotype: Its binding antigen is unknown. The input lacks base qualities; no much larger clone sits a single base away.

Broader findings and caveats from the paper: Carriers of CMV infection plus the relevant HLA type were discriminated by the cumulative frequency of public TCR beta family members in the study cohort and in an independent approximately 350-donor cohort. In the ex vivo response, HLA-C-restricted CMV-specific TCR beta clonotypes were dominant, and in two of eight donors the single most frequent clonotype came from this HLA-C-restricted group.

Sample treatment or condition, as interpreted from the label and publication: in vitro stimulation with specific CMV peptide epitopes to enrich CMV-specific T cells. The sample was run on an Illumina HiSeq 1500. In-frame beta chains were kept once TCRdb had trimmed the public reads at Q25 with fastp and called clones with MiXCR. Each record represents a unique CDR3 protein, reported with the most common genes and DNA among its rows. The sample has under 95,000 distinct CDR3 sequences on record, roughly half of them singletons. The ten largest clones take up over 90% of the sample. This receptor was identified in a human donor in good health (CMV status not recorded). Some clones in this sample may be carry-over from other donors' samples. Sequencing was performed on CD8+ T cells from cultured PBMCs, taken from culture after CMV antigen stimulation.

The DNA reads TGTGCCAGCAGCCGGACAGCCCTCCAAGAGACCCAGTACTTC. Translated, this gives CASSRTALQETQYF. Recombination joined TRBV6-6 with TRBJ2-5; a weak D assignment points to TRBD1 (6 bases agree). The germline V gene (reference sequence) sets CDR1 to MNHNY and CDR2 to SVGAGI. V was cut back by 6 bases and J by 1 base, leaving a gap of 12 bases between them. There are 14 amino acids in the CDR3, from cysteine to phenylalanine inclusive. Only the CDR3 DNA stays, 42 bases, in frame from base 1.